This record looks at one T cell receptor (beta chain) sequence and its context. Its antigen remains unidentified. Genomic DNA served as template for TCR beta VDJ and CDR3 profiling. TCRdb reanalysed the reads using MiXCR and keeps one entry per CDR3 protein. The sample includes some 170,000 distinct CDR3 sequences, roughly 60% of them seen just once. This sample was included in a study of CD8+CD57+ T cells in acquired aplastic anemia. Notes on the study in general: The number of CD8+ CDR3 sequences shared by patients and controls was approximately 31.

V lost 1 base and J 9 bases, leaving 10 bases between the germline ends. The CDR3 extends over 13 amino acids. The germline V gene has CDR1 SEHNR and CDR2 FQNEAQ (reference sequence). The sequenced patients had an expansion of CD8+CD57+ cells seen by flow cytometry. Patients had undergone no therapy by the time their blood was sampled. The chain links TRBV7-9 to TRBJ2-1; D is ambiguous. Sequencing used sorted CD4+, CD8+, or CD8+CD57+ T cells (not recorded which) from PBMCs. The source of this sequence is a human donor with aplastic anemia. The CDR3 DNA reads TGTGCCAGCAGCTTAGAGTTTGTAGGTGAGCAGTTCTTC. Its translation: CASSLEFVGEQFF.